This T cell receptor beta chain was retrieved from a study of neoadjuvant anti-PD-1 for oral cavity cancer. Measured with immunoSEQ multiplex PCR; TCRdb has only the in-frame clones, and not every one. Counted here are fewer than 15,000 clones, around three fifths occurring once; the ten biggest clones make up 10% to 15%. V gave up 6 bases and J gave up 9 bases, with 12 bases separating them. This CDR3 region has 11 residues. Germline-derived CDR1 and CDR2 are DFQATT and SNEGSKA (reference sequence). The clonotype originates from a person aged 40-85 years with oral cavity squamous cell carcinoma. The rearrangement joins TRBV20-1 to TRBJ2-1; D is ambiguous. The sequencing here drew on tumor tissue, taken before nivolumab (anti-PD-1) treatment. The CDR3 nucleotides are TGCAGTGCGTGGAAGGGCGGTGAGCAGTTCTTC. Residues: CSAWKGGEQFF.